These 12 T cell receptor beta chains came from one sample sequenced in a study of response to subunit inactivated influenza vaccine. TCRdb analysed the RT-PCR reads with MiXCR anew, one entry per CDR3 protein. The sample has around 320,000 distinct CDR3 sequences, 22% seen once. Sequencing used PBMCs from blood, obtained 21 months after vaccination. These TCRs come from a man aged 50-75 years who received an inactivated influenza vaccine.

The rearrangement joins TRBV6-1 to TRBJ1-1; D unresolved. CDR3 length: 16 amino acids. Trimming cost V 0 bases and J 0 bases, with 11 bases left between them. Germline CDR1 reads MNHNS; CDR2 reads SASEGT. CDR3 DNA: TGTGCCAGCAGTGAAGCGCGGTTTGGATTGAACACTGAAGCTTTCTTT. This codes for CASSEARFGLNTEAFF.

This clonotype was observed a few times. The chain is built from TRBV4-3 and TRBJ1-2; maybe TRBD1 (5 bases). Germline V gene data show CDR1 as LGHNA and CDR2 as YSLEER. The CDR3 has 16 residues. V was pared by 0 bases and J by 3 bases, with 14 bases between. This CDR3 reads CASSQDLQARHYGYTF. In DNA form, the CDR3 reads TGCGCCAGCAGCCAAGATTTACAGGCTCGCCACTATGGCTACACCTTC.

The rearrangement joins TRBV20-1 to TRBJ2-4; no reliable D call. Germline assignment: CDR1 DFQATT and CDR2 SNEGSKA (reference sequence). The CDR3 extends over 13 amino acids. V was trimmed by 1 base and J by 5 bases, leaving 9 bases between them. CDR3 amino acids: CSARGSSQNIQYF. CDR3 nucleotide sequence: TGCAGTGCTAGAGGTAGCAGCCAAAACATTCAGTACTTC.

This clonotype appeared a single time. The chain is built from TRBV7-2 and TRBJ1-4, with TRBD1 matching over 7 bases. Trimming removed 5 bases from V and 7 bases from J; junction bases left unmatched: 10. Germline assignment: CDR1 SGHTA and CDR2 FQGNSA. This CDR3 contains 15 residues. CDR3 bases: TGTGCCAGCAGCACCGCAGGGGGGGGAGGTGAAAAACTGTTTTTT. This gives the protein CASSTAGGGGEKLFF.

The chain combines TRBV25-1 with TRBJ1-1; D is perhaps TRBD1 (6 bases). This CDR3 is 13 amino acids long. Germline-derived CDR1 and CDR2 are MGHDK and SYGVNS. Deletions cut 7 bases from V and 8 bases from J, with 17 bases between. The CDR3 nucleotides are TGTGCCAGCAACCAACAGGGCGCTACCGAAGCTTTCTTT. Its protein is CASNQQGATEAFF.

This rearrangement joins TRBV29-1 to TRBJ1-2; TRBD1 matches at 9 bases. V shed 6 bases, J shed 8 bases, and the junction held 10 bases outside the gene matches. Germline loops: CDR1 SQVTM, CDR2 ANQGSEA. This CDR3 has 13 residues. The CDR3 region is CSVEHRGRGGYTF. Written as DNA, the CDR3 is TGCAGCGTCGAACACAGGGGGCGTGGGGGCTACACCTTC. The full variable domain, with the rest looked up from reference TRBV29-1 and TRBJ1-2, is SAVISQKPSRDICQRGTSLTIQCQVDSQVTMMFWYRQQPGQSLTLIATANQGSEATYESGFVIDKFPISRPNLTFSTLTVSNMSPEDSSIYLCSVEHRGRGGYTFGSGTRLTVV.

This clonotype was found a few times. The rearrangement uses TRBV28 and TRBJ1-4; weak D call: TRBD1 (6 bases). CDR1 and CDR2 from the germline V gene are MDHEN and SYDVKM. V lost 7 bases to trimming and J lost 2 bases, with 11 bases between them. The length of the CDR3 is 14 residues. In DNA, the CDR3 is TGTGCCAGCATAGGGACATTGACTAATGAAAAACTGTTTTTT. Its protein product is CASIGTLTNEKLFF. The full variable domain, in which reference TRBV28 and TRBJ1-4 provide the parts outside the CDR3, is DVKVTQSSRYLVKRTGEKVFLECVQDMDHENMFWYRQDPGLGLRLIYFSYDVKMKEKGDIPEGYSVSREKKERFSLILESASTNQTSMYLCASIGTLTNEKLFFGSGTQLSVL.

This sequence joins TRBV28 and TRBJ1-5, with D unclear. This CDR3 has 14 residues. V lost 3 bases and J lost 5, with 11 bases in between. From germline, CDR1 is MDHEN and CDR2 SYDVKM. The CDR3 protein is CASSLPGEYQPQHF. The CDR3 DNA reads as TGTGCCAGCAGTTTGCCCGGGGAGTATCAGCCCCAGCATTTT.

This clonotype was observed a single time. The chain couples TRBV3-1 to TRBJ2-1; 8 bases agree with TRBD1. Trimming took 2 bases from V and 4 from J; bases not matched to a gene: 16. This CDR3 comprises 19 residues. Per the germline V gene, CDR1 is LGHDT and CDR2 is YNNKEL (reference sequence). Written as DNA, the CDR3 is TGTGCCAGCAGCCAATTTCCCCCGGCAGGGGGCGTTTTATACAATGAGCAGTTCTTC. Encoded protein: CASSQFPPAGGVLYNEQFF.

The chain is built from TRBV15 and TRBJ2-1; D may match TRBD1 or TRBD2 (5 bases each). This CDR3 is built from 13 residues. Germline assignment: CDR1 LNHNV and CDR2 YYDKDF (reference sequence). Trimming took off 5 bases at V and 9 bases at J, with 14 bases between the two ends. The DNA for the CDR3 is TGTGCCACCAGCCGCCCCCAGAGGGGTGAGCAGTTCTTC. Protein sequence: CATSRPQRGEQFF. Using reference TRBV15 and TRBJ2-1 for the parts outside the CDR3, the full variable domain is DAMVIQNPRYQVTQFGKPVTLSCSQTLNHNVMYWYQQKSSQAPKLLFHYYDKDFNNEADTPDNFQSRRPNTSFCFLDIRSPGLGDTAMYLCATSRPQRGEQFFGPGTRLTVL.

This clonotype has a handful of counts. The chain joins TRBV6-2 or TRBV6-3 to TRBJ2-7; D possibly corresponds to TRBD1 (5 bases). The V gene lost 4 bases and the J gene lost 3 bases, with 10 bases spanning the gap. Germline CDR1 is MNHEY and CDR2 is SVGEGT. This CDR3 is 13 amino acids long. The CDR3 is CASSSGHSYEQYF. In nucleotides, the CDR3 is TGTGCCAGCAGTTCCGGACATAGCTACGAGCAGTACTTC.

The chain uses TRBV12-3 or TRBV12-4 and TRBJ2-7; a weak D match, TRBD1 (5 bases). V dropped 3 bases and J dropped 2 bases, with 14 bases sitting between them. The CDR3 length is 15 residues. In DNA form, the CDR3 reads TGTGCCAGCAGTTTTAACAGGTCGCCCCCCTACGAGCAGTACTTC. Amino acid sequence: CASSFNRSPPYEQYF.